The 21 T cell receptor beta chains reported below all come from one sample, sequenced in a study of T cell responses to AZD1222 COVID-19 vaccine. The repertoire was sequenced with immunoSEQ multiplex PCR; TCRdb's copy has only in-frame clones and lacks some. The sample lists under 150,000 clones, 85% to 90% occurring once. The material sequenced was peripheral blood, taken 28 days after the second AZD1222 dose. These receptors originate from an adult who received the AZD1222 COVID-19 vaccine.

The chain recombines TRBV6-1 with TRBJ1-4, with D unresolved. V was pared by 3 bases and J by 4 bases, with 9 bases between. This CDR3 comprises 14 residues. Germline CDR1 and CDR2: MNHNS and SASEGT. The CDR3 loop reads CASSEWGSNEKLFF. DNA of the CDR3: TGTGCCAGCAGTGAGTGGGGTAGTAATGAAAAACTGTTTTTT.

The genes are TRBV24-1 and TRBJ1-5; D might be TRBD1 (5 bases). CDR3 size: 15 residues. Looked up from germline, CDR1 is KGHDR and CDR2 is SFDVKD. Trimming stripped 5 bases from V and 1 base from J, with 11 bases between. CDR3 residues: CATSVRGPSNQPQHF. CDR3 in DNA: TGTGCCACCAGTGTTAGGGGACCGAGCAATCAGCCCCAGCATTTT.

V is TRBV10-3 and J is TRBJ2-3; D unresolved. Germline lookup yields CDR1 ENHRY and CDR2 SYGVKD. Trimming removed 4 bases at V and 0 bases at J, with 11 bases between. This CDR3 region has 15 residues. In DNA, the CDR3 is TGTGCCATCAGTGTGTCTCAAACTAGCACAGATACGCAGTATTTT. Translating gives CAISVSQTSTDTQYF.

The genes are TRBV10-2 and TRBJ1-2, with 9 bases lining up with TRBD1. Germline CDR1 is WSHSY and CDR2 is SAAADI. The V gene end was trimmed by 4 bases and the J gene end by 7 bases; junction bases not matched to a gene: 19. The CDR3 loop spans 18 amino acids. CDR3 DNA: TGCGCCAGCAGTGTAATGGCAATTCAGGACAGGGGAATTAGTGGCTACACCTTC. It specifies CASSVMAIQDRGISGYTF.

V gene TRBV28 combines with J gene TRBJ2-7; no clear D gene. The CDR3 contains 13 residues. In germline, CDR1 is MDHEN, CDR2 SYDVKM. V was shortened by 4 bases and J by 3 bases, with 10 bases between the two germline ends. The chain's CDR3 is CASSSGVLYEQYV. DNA for the CDR3: TGTGCCAGCAGTTCTGGGGTTCTCTACGAGCAGTACGTC.

In this sample, this clone turned up a few times. The chain couples TRBV15 to TRBJ2-2; D uncertain. V was pared by 1 base and J by 1 base, with 7 bases between. Germline V gene lookup returns CDR1 LNHNV and CDR2 YYDKDF (reference sequence). The CDR3 length is 15 residues. CDR3 sequence reads: CATSRGHKNTGELFF. CDR3 nucleotide sequence: TGTGCCACCAGCAGAGGACATAAGAACACCGGGGAGCTGTTTTTT. The complete variable domain, with remaining parts taken from reference TRBV15 and TRBJ2-2, reads DAMVIQNPRYQVTQFGKPVTLSCSQTLNHNVMYWYQQKSSQAPKLLFHYYDKDFNNEADTPDNFQSRRPNTSFCFLDIRSPGLGDTAMYLCATSRGHKNTGELFFGEGSRLTVL.

This clone occurred a few times. The chain joins TRBV14 to TRBJ2-2, with a weak D call TRBD1 (6 bases). Germline CDR1 and CDR2: SGHDN and FVKESK. The V end lost 0 bases, the J end lost 2 bases, and 13 bases lay between the germline ends. The CDR3 covers 17 residues. CDR3 sequence: CASSQDPHRANTGELFF. The CDR3 region has the DNA TGTGCCAGCAGCCAAGACCCCCACAGGGCAAACACCGGGGAGCTGTTTTTT.

The chain recombines TRBV28 with TRBJ1-1; 8 positions match TRBD1. This CDR3 has 14 amino acids. V lost 8 bases, J lost 9 bases, and 14 bases stayed unmatched. Germline CDR1 reads MDHEN; CDR2 reads SYDVKM. The CDR3 here is CASYFQGAGRQAFF. CDR3 coding DNA: TGTGCCAGCTATTTTCAGGGGGCCGGTCGCCAAGCTTTCTTT.

This rearrangement joins TRBV2 to TRBJ2-5, with TRBD1 as a possible D gene (6 bases). Looked up from germline, CDR1 is SNHLY and CDR2 is FYNNEI. There are 16 residues in the CDR3. The V and J ends lost 1 base and 3 bases respectively, with 15 bases between them. CDR3 residues: CASSEGGPLEKETQYF. The DNA for the CDR3 is TGTGCCAGCAGTGAAGGGGGGCCCTTGGAAAAAGAGACCCAGTACTTC.

CDR3 protein: CASSSTGILDQPQHF. CDR3 DNA: TGTGCCAGCAGTTCCACAGGGATTTTGGATCAGCCCCAGCATTTT. The chain employs TRBV6-5 and TRBJ1-5, with TRBD1 as a possible D gene (6 bases). The CDR3 spans 15 residues. Looked up from germline, CDR1 is MNHEY and CDR2 is SVGAGI. V lost 4 bases to trimming and J lost 5 bases, with 15 bases between them.

The V call is TRBV12-3 or TRBV12-4, the J call TRBJ1-3; D ambiguous. V gave up 6 bases and J gave up 1 base, with 7 bases separating them. This CDR3 region has 13 residues. The CDR3, as DNA: TGTGCCAGCAGGCCCGGATCTGGAAACACCATATATTTT. It translates to CASRPGSGNTIYF.

The chain joins TRBV9 to TRBJ1-1, with 7 nucleotides matching TRBD1. The CDR3 sequence is 14 residues long. Germline CDR1 reads SGDLS; CDR2 reads YYNGEE. The ends lost 4 bases at V and 1 base at J; junction bases unmatched: 4. In DNA form, the CDR3 reads TGTGCCAGCAGCTTCAGGACAGGGAACACTGAAGCTTTCTTT. Encoded protein: CASSFRTGNTEAFF.

DNA of the CDR3: TGTGCCACTCTAGACAGCCGTGAAAACATTCAGTACTTC. This gives the protein CATLDSRENIQYF. The V and J genes are TRBV10-3 and TRBJ2-4; the D gene is possibly TRBD1 (5 bases). V was shortened by 10 bases and J by 5 bases, with 15 bases between the two germline ends. Germline assignment: CDR1 ENHRY and CDR2 SYGVKD. CDR3 size: 13 residues.

V and J are TRBV29-1 and TRBJ2-4; D perhaps matches TRBD2 (6 bases). The CDR3 spans 12 residues. Germline V gives CDR1 SQVTM, CDR2 ANQGSEA. Trimming left V 7 bases short and J 8 bases short, with 15 bases between. This chain's CDR3 is CSARDFGDIQYF. In nucleotides, the CDR3 is TGCAGCGCTAGGGACTTTGGGGACATTCAGTACTTC.

This clone came up once. CDR3 coding DNA: TGTGCCAGCTCACCCGGGGTCCCGAACACCGGGGAGCTGTTTTTT. Encoded protein: CASSPGVPNTGELFF. The chain combines TRBV18 with TRBJ2-2, with TRBD2 as a possible D gene (5 bases). Between the trimmed V and J ends, which lost 3 bases and 0 bases, there was a span of 8 bases. The CDR3 consists of 15 residues. Germline V CDR1 and CDR2: KGHSH, LQKENI.

The V gene is TRBV7-9, the J gene TRBJ2-1; 8 nucleotides line up with TRBD2. V gave up 0 bases and J gave up 5 bases; unmatched junction bases: 3. The germline gives CDR1 SEHNR, CDR2 FQNEAQ (reference sequence). This CDR3 has 15 residues. CDR3: CASSLAGTRNNEQFF. The CDR3 nucleotides are TGTGCCAGCAGCTTAGCGGGGACTAGGAACAATGAGCAGTTCTTC.

The V gene is TRBV6-1, the J gene TRBJ1-5; the D is unclear. The CDR3 covers 15 residues. The germline V gene encodes CDR1 MNHNS and CDR2 SASEGT. With 2 bases removed from V and 2 bases from J, the gap between germline ends came to 10 bases. The CDR3 region has the DNA TGTGCCAGCAGTGAACGAAGGATTGGCAATCAGCCCCAGCATTTT. Protein sequence: CASSERRIGNQPQHF.

The V and J genes are TRBV6-6 and TRBJ1-2; D is perhaps TRBD1 (5 bases). Trimming took off 6 bases at V and 4 bases at J, with 9 bases between the two ends. In germline, CDR1 is MNHNY, CDR2 SVGAGI (reference sequence). The CDR3 is made up of 12 amino acids. CDR3 amino acids: CASRRDSYGYTF. CDR3 nucleotide sequence: TGTGCCAGCAGACGCGACAGCTATGGCTACACCTTC.

The rearrangement joins TRBV3-1 (or the pseudogene TRBV3-2) to TRBJ2-7; 7 bases line up with TRBD2. V shed 4 bases, J shed 6 bases, and the junction held 3 bases outside the gene matches. CDR1 and CDR2 from the germline V gene are LGHDT and YNNKEL (reference sequence). This CDR3 is built from 12 residues. The CDR3 protein is CASSPGRVEQYF. DNA of the CDR3: TGTGCCAGCAGCCCAGGGAGGGTCGAGCAGTACTTC.

The J gene is TRBJ1-3, the V gene TRBV30, with unresolved D. CDR1 and CDR2 (germline): GTSNPN, SVGIG (reference sequence). Trimming pared 3 bases from V and 0 bases from J, leaving 12 bases between. The CDR3 is made up of 15 amino acids. Written as DNA, the CDR3 is TGTGCCTGGAGGACACGTGACACCTCTGGAAACACCATATATTTT. Its translation: CAWRTRDTSGNTIYF.

V usage is TRBV7-8 and J usage is TRBJ1-5; D may be TRBD1 (5 bases). V was cut by 1 base and J by 9 bases, with 13 bases left in between. The CDR3 runs 14 residues. From germline, CDR1 is SGHVS and CDR2 FQNEAQ. The CDR3 region is CASSLDRGPGPQHF. The CDR3 nucleotides are TGTGCCAGCAGCTTAGATCGGGGACCGGGGCCCCAGCATTTT.